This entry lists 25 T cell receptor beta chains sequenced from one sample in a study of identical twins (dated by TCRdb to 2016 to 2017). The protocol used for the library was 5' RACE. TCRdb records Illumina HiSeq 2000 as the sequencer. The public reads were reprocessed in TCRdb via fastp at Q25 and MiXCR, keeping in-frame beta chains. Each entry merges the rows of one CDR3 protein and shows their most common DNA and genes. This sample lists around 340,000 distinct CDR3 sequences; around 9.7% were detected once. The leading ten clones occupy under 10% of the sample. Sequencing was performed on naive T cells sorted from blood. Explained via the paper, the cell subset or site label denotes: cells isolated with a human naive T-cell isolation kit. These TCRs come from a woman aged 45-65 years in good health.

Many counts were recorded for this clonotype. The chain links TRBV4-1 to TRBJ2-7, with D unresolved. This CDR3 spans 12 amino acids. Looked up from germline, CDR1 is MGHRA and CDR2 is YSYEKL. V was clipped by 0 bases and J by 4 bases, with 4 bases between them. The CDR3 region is CASSQDGYEQYF. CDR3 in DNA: TGCGCCAGCAGCCAAGATGGTTACGAGCAGTACTTC.

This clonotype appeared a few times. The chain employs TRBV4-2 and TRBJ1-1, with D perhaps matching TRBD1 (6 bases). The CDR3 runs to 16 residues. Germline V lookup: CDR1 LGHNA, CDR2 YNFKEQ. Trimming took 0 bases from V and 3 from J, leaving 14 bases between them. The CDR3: CASSQETGTSDTEAFF. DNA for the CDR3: TGTGCCAGCAGCCAAGAAACCGGGACATCCGACACTGAAGCTTTCTTT.

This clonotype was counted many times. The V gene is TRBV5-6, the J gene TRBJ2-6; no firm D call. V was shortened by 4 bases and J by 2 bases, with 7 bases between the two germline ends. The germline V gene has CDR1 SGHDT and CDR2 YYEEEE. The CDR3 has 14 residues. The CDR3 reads CASSLLAGANVLTF. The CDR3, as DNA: TGTGCCAGCAGCCTTCTCGCTGGGGCCAACGTCCTGACTTTC.

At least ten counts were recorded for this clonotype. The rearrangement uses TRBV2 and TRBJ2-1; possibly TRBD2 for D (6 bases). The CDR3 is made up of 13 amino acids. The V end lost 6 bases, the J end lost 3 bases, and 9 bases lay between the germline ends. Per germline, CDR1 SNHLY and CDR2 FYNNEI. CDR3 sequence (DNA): TGTGCCAGCAGCGGGAGATTCTACAATGAGCAGTTCTTC. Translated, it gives CASSGRFYNEQFF.

CDR3 sequence (DNA): TGTGCCAGCAGCTTGGGGATCCCAGGAAACACCGGGGAGCTGTTTTTT. Translated, it gives CASSLGIPGNTGELFF. The J gene is TRBJ2-2, the V gene TRBV5-4; no definite D call. The CDR3 extends over 16 amino acids. The V gene lost 0 bases and the J gene lost 2 bases, with 11 bases spanning the gap. Germline lookup yields CDR1 SGHNT and CDR2 YYREEE (reference sequence). The variable domain in full, with the rest retrieved from reference TRBV5-4 and TRBJ2-2, is ETGVTQSPTHLIKTRGQQVTLRCSSQSGHNTVSWYQQALGQGPQFIFQYYREEENGRGNFPPRFSGLQFPNYSSELNVNALELDDSALYLCASSLGIPGNTGELFFGEGSRLTVL.

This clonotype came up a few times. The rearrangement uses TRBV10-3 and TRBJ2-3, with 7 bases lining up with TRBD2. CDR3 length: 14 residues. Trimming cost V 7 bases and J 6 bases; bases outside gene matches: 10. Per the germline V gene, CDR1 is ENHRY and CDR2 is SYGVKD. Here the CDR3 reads CAIKVAGLEDTQYF. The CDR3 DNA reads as TGTGCCATCAAGGTAGCGGGCCTCGAGGATACGCAGTATTTT.

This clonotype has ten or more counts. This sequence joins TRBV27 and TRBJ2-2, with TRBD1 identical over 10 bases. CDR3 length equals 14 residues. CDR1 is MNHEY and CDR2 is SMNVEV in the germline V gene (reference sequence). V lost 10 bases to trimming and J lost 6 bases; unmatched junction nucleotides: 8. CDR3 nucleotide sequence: TGTGCCAACTCCGGGACAGGGGTCCCCGGGGAGCTGTTTTTT. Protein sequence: CANSGTGVPGELFF.

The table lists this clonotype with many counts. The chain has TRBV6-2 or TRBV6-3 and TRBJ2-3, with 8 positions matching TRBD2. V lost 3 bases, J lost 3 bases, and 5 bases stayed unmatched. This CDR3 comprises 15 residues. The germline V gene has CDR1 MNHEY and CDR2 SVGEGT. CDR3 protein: CASSYPAGVTDTQYF. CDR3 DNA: TGTGCCAGCAGTTATCCAGCGGGAGTGACAGATACGCAGTATTTT.

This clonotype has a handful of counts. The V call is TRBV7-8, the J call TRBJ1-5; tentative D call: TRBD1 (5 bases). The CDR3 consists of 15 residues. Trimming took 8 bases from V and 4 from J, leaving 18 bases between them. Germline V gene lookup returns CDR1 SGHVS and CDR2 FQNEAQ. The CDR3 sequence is CASGVRSWGNQPQHF. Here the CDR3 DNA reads TGTGCCAGCGGGGTCAGATCGTGGGGGAATCAGCCCCAGCATTTT.

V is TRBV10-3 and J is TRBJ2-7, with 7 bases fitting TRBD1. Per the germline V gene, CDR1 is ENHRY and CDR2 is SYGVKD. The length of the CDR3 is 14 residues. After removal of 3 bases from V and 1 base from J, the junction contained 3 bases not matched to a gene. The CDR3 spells CAISDDRASYEQYF. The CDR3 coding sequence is TGTGCCATCAGTGACGACAGGGCGTCCTACGAGCAGTACTTC.

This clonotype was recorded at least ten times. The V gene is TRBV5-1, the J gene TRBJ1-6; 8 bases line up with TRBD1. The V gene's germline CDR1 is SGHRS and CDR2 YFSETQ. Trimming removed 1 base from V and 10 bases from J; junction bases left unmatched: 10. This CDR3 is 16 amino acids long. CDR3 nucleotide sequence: TGCGCCAGCAGCTTGCTGCCGGGACAGGCCTCCTCACCCCTCCACTTT. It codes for CASSLLPGQASSPLHF.

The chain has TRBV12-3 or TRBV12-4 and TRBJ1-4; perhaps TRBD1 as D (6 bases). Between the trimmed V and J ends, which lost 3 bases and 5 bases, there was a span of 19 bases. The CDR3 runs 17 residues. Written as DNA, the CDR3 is TGTGCCAGCAGTTTGAGAGAGTGGGGGGCGCGGAATGAAAAACTGTTTTTT. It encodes CASSLREWGARNEKLFF.

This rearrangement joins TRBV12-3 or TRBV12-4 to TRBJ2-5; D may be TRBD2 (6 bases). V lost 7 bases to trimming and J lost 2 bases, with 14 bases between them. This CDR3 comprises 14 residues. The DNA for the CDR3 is TGTGCCAGCACGGGGGATCCCTTTCAAGAGACCCAGTACTTC. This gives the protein CASTGDPFQETQYF.

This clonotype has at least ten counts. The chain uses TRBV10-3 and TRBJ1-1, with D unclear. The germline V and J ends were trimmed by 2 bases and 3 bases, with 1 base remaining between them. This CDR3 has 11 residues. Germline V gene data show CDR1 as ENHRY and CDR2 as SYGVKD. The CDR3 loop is CAISEDTEAFF. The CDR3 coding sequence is TGTGCCATCAGTGAGGACACTGAAGCTTTCTTT.

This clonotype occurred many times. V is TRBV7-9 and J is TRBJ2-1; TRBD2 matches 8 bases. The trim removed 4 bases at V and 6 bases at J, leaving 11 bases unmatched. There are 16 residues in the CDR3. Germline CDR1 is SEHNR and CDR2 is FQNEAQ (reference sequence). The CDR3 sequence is CASSSRRAGARNEQFF. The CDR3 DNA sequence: TGTGCCAGCAGCTCCCGGAGAGCGGGAGCTCGCAATGAGCAGTTCTTC.

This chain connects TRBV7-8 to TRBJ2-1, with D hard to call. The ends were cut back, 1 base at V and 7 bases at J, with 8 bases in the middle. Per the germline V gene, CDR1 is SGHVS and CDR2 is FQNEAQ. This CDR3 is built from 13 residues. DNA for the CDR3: TGTGCCAGCAGCTTAGGGCGGATGAATGAGCAGTTCTTC. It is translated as CASSLGRMNEQFF.

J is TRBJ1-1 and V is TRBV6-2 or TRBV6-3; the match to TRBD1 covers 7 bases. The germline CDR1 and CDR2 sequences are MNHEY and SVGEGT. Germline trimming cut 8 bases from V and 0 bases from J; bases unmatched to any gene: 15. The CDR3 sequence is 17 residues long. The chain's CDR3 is CASLLSRDRVMNTEAFF. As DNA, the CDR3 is TGTGCCAGCCTCTTATCTCGGGACAGAGTCATGAACACTGAAGCTTTCTTT.

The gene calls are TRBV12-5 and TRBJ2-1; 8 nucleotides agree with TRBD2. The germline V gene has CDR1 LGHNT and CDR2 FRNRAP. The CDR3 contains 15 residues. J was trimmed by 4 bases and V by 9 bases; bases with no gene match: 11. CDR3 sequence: CASQATSGIYNEQFF. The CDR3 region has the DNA TGTGCTAGCCAGGCCACTAGCGGAATATACAATGAGCAGTTCTTC.

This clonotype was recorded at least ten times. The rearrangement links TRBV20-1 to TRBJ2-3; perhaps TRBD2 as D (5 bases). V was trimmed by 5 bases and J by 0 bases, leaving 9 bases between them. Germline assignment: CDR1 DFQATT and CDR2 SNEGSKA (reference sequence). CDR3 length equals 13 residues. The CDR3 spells CSAPGISTDTQYF. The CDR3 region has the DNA TGCAGTGCTCCGGGAATAAGCACAGATACGCAGTATTTT.

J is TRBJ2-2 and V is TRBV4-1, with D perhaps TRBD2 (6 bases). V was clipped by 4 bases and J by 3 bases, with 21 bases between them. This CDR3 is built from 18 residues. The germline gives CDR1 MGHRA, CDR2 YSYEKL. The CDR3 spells CASSPQGGLADDTGELFF. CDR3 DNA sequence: TGCGCCAGCAGCCCACAAGGAGGGCTAGCAGACGACACCGGGGAGCTGTTTTTT.

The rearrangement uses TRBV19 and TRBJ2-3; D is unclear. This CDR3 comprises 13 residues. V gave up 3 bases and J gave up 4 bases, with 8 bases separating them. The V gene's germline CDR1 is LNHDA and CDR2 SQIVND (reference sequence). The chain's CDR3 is CASSIIGSDTQYF. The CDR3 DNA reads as TGTGCCAGTAGTATCATTGGGTCAGATACGCAGTATTTT. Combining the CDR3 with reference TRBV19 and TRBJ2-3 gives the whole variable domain DGGITQSPKYLFRKEGQNVTLSCEQNLNHDAMYWYRQDPGQGLRLIYYSQIVNDFQKGDIAEGYSVSREKKESFPLTVTSAQKNPTAFYLCASSIIGSDTQYFGPGTRLTVL.

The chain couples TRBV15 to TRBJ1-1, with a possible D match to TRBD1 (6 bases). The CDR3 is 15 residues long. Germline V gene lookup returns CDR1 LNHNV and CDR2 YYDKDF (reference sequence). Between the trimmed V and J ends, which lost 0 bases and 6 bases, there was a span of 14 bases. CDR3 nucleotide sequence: TGTGCCACCAGCAGAGATATTGTCGGGGGGCCTGAAGCTTTCTTT. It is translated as CATSRDIVGGPEAFF.

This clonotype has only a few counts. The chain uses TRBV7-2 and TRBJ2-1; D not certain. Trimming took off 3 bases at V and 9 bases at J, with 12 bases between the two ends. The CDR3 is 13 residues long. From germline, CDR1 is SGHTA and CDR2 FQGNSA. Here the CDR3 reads CASSLVRRGEQFF. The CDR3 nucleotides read TGTGCCAGCAGCTTGGTTAGGCGCGGTGAGCAGTTCTTC.

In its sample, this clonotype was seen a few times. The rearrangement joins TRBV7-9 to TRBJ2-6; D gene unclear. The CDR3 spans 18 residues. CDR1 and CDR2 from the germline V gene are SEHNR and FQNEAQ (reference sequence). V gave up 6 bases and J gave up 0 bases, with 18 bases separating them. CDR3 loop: CASRPRPDRRSGANVLTF. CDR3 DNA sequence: TGTGCCAGCAGACCTCGGCCAGATAGGCGCTCTGGGGCCAACGTCCTGACTTTC. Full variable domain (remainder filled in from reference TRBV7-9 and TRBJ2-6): DTGVSQNPRHKITKRGQNVTFRCDPISEHNRLYWYRQTLGQGPEFLTYFQNEAQLEKSRLLSDRFSAERPKGSFSTLEIQRTEQGDSAMYLCASRPRPDRRSGANVLTFGAGSRLTVL.

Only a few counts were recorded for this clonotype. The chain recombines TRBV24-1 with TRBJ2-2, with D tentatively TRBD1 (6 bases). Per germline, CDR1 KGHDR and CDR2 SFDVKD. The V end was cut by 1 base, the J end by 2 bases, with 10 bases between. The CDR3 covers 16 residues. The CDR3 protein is CATSDFPGQNTGELFF. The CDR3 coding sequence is TGTGCCACCAGTGATTTCCCGGGACAAAACACCGGGGAGCTGTTTTTT.